This TCR beta chain was sequenced for a study of blood T cell repertoires in COVID-19. Whole-study context: Sites across the United States, Italy and Spain contributed samples from acute and convalescent COVID-19. Sources were T cells, B-cell-depleted T cells, or PBMCs; the material itself was cDNA or gDNA.

V dropped 2 bases and J dropped 0; count of bases not matched to a gene: 15. Germline V gene sequence: CDR1 SNHLY, CDR2 FYNNEI. This CDR3 is 21 amino acids long. In the source study's methods: The authors estimated nucleated cell counts from reference gene primer amplification. The data were produced by immunoSEQ multiplex PCR, yet TCRdb's version contains in-frame clones alone and is incomplete. That table furnishes V, J and clone size, whereas the DNA furnished D and trimming. The repertoire has around 280,000 clones, around 84% of them found once; the top ten carry over 1%. The chain couples TRBV2 to TRBJ2-3, with 12 bases aligning to TRBD2. This clonotype was sampled from a man between 65 and 80 years old with acute or convalescent COVID-19. The specimen sequenced was peripheral blood. This CDR3 is CASSELFIGLAGYPSTDTQYF. The DNA of the CDR3 is TGTGCCAGCAGTGAACTCTTCATAGGACTAGCGGGGTACCCTAGCACAGATACGCAGTATTTT.